Listed below are T cell receptor beta chains from one sample, sequenced in a study of early T cells in non-severe SARS-CoV-2 infection. TCRdb analysed the 5' RACE reads with MiXCR anew, one entry per CDR3 protein. Of tens of thousands of distinct CDR3 sequences listed, around 5% are singletons. The sample taken for sequencing was whole blood. The receptors shown here come from an adult who was a healthcare worker with PCR-confirmed SARS-CoV-2 infection or an uninfected control (not recorded which). The CDR3 runs from the conserved cysteine through the conserved F or W. The order of the fields is clone size, J gene, V gene, CDR3 protein. A clone size is listed for some rows: how often the clone was seen (once, few, many), or a class if it is expanded.

NA,TRBJ2-5,TRBV5-1,CASSWQGGRGQETQYF
many,TRBJ1-5,TRBV18,CASSPGSDQPQHF
few,TRBJ2-1,TRBV30,CAWSNSGYNEQFF
many,TRBJ1-5,TRBV7-2,CASSLDRQTGQPQHF
many,TRBJ2-1,TRBV20-1,CSAPVGTTNEQFF
many,TRBJ2-1,TRBV20-1,CSARGSGEQFF
many,TRBJ2-3,TRBV20-1,CSARLQHTQYF
NA,TRBJ1-2,TRBV20-1,CSAPGTANYGYTF
many,TRBJ1-5,TRBV6-6,CASSYELWGNQPQHF
many,TRBJ2-7,TRBV7-3,CASSLSNGDYEQYF
few,TRBJ1-2,TRBV25-1,CASSGDNYGYTF
NA,TRBJ2-3,TRBV5-1,CASSPGLAGGTQYF
many,TRBJ1-1,TRBV7-2,CASSLSLGNEVFF
many,TRBJ2-1,TRBV18,CASSPPSGSAYNEQFF
many,TRBJ1-2,TRBV30,CAWSVYERGYTF
NA,TRBJ1-1,TRBV28,CASTIGQARTEAFF
many,TRBJ2-7,TRBV4-1,CASSQGVSYEQYF
few,TRBJ2-3,TRBV15,CATSTGTSGGGTDTQYF
many,TRBJ2-7,TRBV20-1,CSAVSQDNSYEQYF
many,TRBJ1-2,TRBV28,CASRVTGINGYTF
many,TRBJ2-1,TRBV12-3/TRBV12-4,CASRPADLNEQFF
NA,TRBJ1-2,TRBV6-2/TRBV6-3,CASSWGQGNGYTF
many,TRBJ1-1,TRBV5-5,CASSQRTGFNTEAFF
many,TRBJ2-1,TRBV6-2/TRBV6-3,CASSLTSGIEQFF
many,TRBJ1-2,TRBV20-1,CSARDRGNYGYTF
many,TRBJ1-2,TRBV5-1,CASSLGQSLNYGYTF